This TCR beta chain was sequenced for a study of T-cell memory formation after mild COVID-19. General observations from the study: Those CD4+ clones that contracted were mainly in CM and EM (CD8+ ones in EMRA). Clones contracting day 15 to 85 were balanced CD4/CD8; later expanders leaned CD4+.

MiXCR, applied by TCRdb to the 5' RACE reads, yields one record per CDR3 protein. The sample records roughly 260,000 distinct CDR3 sequences, over 15% being singletons. The CDR3 consists of 13 residues. Germline V gene lookup returns CDR1 SGHKS and CDR2 YYEKEE (reference sequence). J gave up 8 bases and V 1 base, and 0 bases lay outside the gene matches. Note on this clonotype: Its antigen is not known.

The chain employs TRBV5-5 and TRBJ2-4, with 10 bases identical to TRBD2. The TCR was taken from a man between 18 and 35 years old who had mild COVID-19 (a few samples of this study predate the infection). Cell type and time point are not known. Material: PBMCs or a T cell subset sorted from them (not recorded which). CDR3 sequence (DNA): TGTGCCAGCAGCTTGACTAGCGGGGACATTCAGTACTTC. It encodes CASSLTSGDIQYF.